These 25 T cell receptor beta chains originate from one sample sequenced in a study of technical replicates of blood from a few donors. Assay used: immunoSEQ multiplex PCR; TCRdb lists only in-frame clones, some missing. This sample has some 15,000 clones, with approximately 84% found just once. The sequencing input was PBMCs. These TCRs come from a human donor in good health.

The chain joins TRBV9 to TRBJ1-2, with 7 nucleotides matching TRBD1. V trimming: 0 bases; J trimming: 4 bases; junction bases outside the gene matches: 9. Germline CDR1 and CDR2: SGDLS and YYNGEE. The CDR3 contains 16 residues. CDR3 residues: CASSVVGTVPSYGYTF. The CDR3 nucleotides read TGTGCCAGCAGCGTAGTAGGGACAGTCCCATCCTATGGCTACACCTTC.

The chain is built from TRBV29-1 and TRBJ1-2; 7 positions match TRBD1. V trimming: 6 bases; J trimming: 5 bases; junction bases outside the gene matches: 9. This CDR3 contains 13 residues. Germline V lookup: CDR1 SQVTM, CDR2 ANQGSEA. CDR3 protein: CSVPQGTGYGYTF. In nucleotides, the CDR3 is TGCAGCGTCCCACAGGGGACTGGGTATGGCTACACCTTC.

This clone was observed a handful of times. The V call is TRBV29-1, the J call TRBJ1-1; 9 nucleotides line up with TRBD1. J gave up 3 bases and V 3 bases, and 5 bases lay outside the gene matches. The CDR3 extends over 14 amino acids. CDR1 is SQVTM, CDR2 ANQGSEA, per germline. CDR3 coding DNA: TGCAGCGTTGAGGGTGACAGGGGGGACACTGAAGCTTTCTTT. It encodes CSVEGDRGDTEAFF.

The chain recombines TRBV11-2 with TRBJ2-4; TRBD2 agrees at 10 bases. The CDR3 runs 14 residues. V lost 0 bases, J lost 13 bases, and 6 bases stayed unmatched. Germline-derived CDR1 and CDR2 are SGHAT and FQNNGV. The CDR3 DNA follows: TGTGCCAGCAGCTTAGATGTTGCTAGCGGGAGCCAGTACTTC. It yields the protein CASSLDVASGSQYF.

The CDR3 nucleotides are TGTGCCAGCAGCGTGGGGCAGGGGGCCCACAATGAGCAGTTCTTC. This gives the protein CASSVGQGAHNEQFF. The V gene is TRBV9, the J gene TRBJ2-1, with 8 bases aligning to TRBD1. V gave up 2 bases and J gave up 5 bases; unmatched junction bases: 6. The CDR3 contains 15 residues. Per germline, CDR1 SGDLS and CDR2 YYNGEE.

The chain links TRBV30 to TRBJ2-5; D is possibly TRBD1 (6 bases). The CDR3 is 13 residues long. Trimming removed 5 bases at V and 5 bases at J, with 15 bases between. The germline V gene has CDR1 GTSNPN and CDR2 SVGIG (reference sequence). The DNA of the CDR3 is TGTGCCTGGTCCAGGGGTATTCAGGAGACCCAGTACTTC. Encoded protein: CAWSRGIQETQYF.

This chain joins TRBV7-9 and TRBJ2-1; 7 nucleotides match TRBD2. CDR3 size: 14 residues. In germline, CDR1 is SEHNR, CDR2 FQNEAQ (reference sequence). After removal of 7 bases from V and 9 bases from J, the junction contained 12 bases not matched to a gene. CDR3 region: CASKASGTRSEQFF. CDR3 nucleotides: TGTGCCAGCAAGGCTAGCGGCACCCGCAGTGAGCAGTTCTTC. Full variable domain (remainder filled in from reference TRBV7-9 and TRBJ2-1): DTGVSQNPRHKITKRGQNVTFRCDPISEHNRLYWYRQTLGQGPEFLTYFQNEAQLEKSRLLSDRFSAERPKGSFSTLEIQRTEQGDSAMYLCASKASGTRSEQFFGPGTRLTVL.

J is TRBJ1-4 and V is TRBV28; weak D call: TRBD1 (5 bases). V was cut by 4 bases and J by 6 bases, with 18 bases left in between. Germline CDR1 and CDR2: MDHEN and SYDVKM. The CDR3 runs 16 residues. CDR3 nucleotides: TGTGCCAGCAGTTCGGACAAGGCCGTCTTATATGAAAAACTGTTTTTT. Protein: CASSSDKAVLYEKLFF. The variable domain in full, with the rest retrieved from reference TRBV28 and TRBJ1-4, is DVKVTQSSRYLVKRTGEKVFLECVQDMDHENMFWYRQDPGLGLRLIYFSYDVKMKEKGDIPEGYSVSREKKERFSLILESASTNQTSMYLCASSSDKAVLYEKLFFGSGTQLSVL.

A few counts support this clone. The chain carries TRBV28 and TRBJ1-5; weak D call: TRBD1 (6 bases). The V end was cut by 4 bases, the J end by 5 bases, with 12 bases between. Germline V CDR1 and CDR2: MDHEN, SYDVKM. The CDR3 runs to 14 residues. CDR3 amino acids: CASSSSWGHQPQHF. As DNA, the CDR3 is TGTGCCAGCAGTTCGTCATGGGGGCATCAGCCCCAGCATTTT.

This chain connects TRBV5-1 to TRBJ1-3; 7 bases are shared with TRBD1. This CDR3 comprises 14 residues. Trimming cost V 4 bases and J 2 bases; bases outside gene matches: 3. Germline V gives CDR1 SGHRS, CDR2 YFSETQ. CDR3 loop: CASSPGTAGNTIYF. CDR3 bases: TGCGCCAGCAGCCCAGGGACAGCTGGAAACACCATATATTTT.

The J gene is TRBJ2-2, the V gene TRBV30, with a possible D match to TRBD1 (5 bases). V shed 0 bases and J shed 3 bases, with 14 bases lying between them. The V gene's germline CDR1 is GTSNPN and CDR2 SVGIG (reference sequence). The CDR3 loop spans 16 amino acids. In DNA, the CDR3 is TGTGCCTGGAGTGTTATATCGATAGGGGACACCGGGGAGCTGTTTTTT. It yields the protein CAWSVISIGDTGELFF.

The chain employs TRBV7-8 and TRBJ2-5, with a weak D call TRBD1 (5 bases). The V end was cut by 6 bases, the J end by 1 base, with 6 bases between. CDR1 is SGHVS and CDR2 is FQNEAQ in the germline V gene. The CDR3 covers 12 residues. In nucleotides, the CDR3 is TGTGCCAGCAGGGACACCCAAGAGACCCAGTACTTC. It specifies CASRDTQETQYF.

The genes are TRBV10-3 and TRBJ2-1; the match to TRBD1 covers 9 bases. Germline lookup yields CDR1 ENHRY and CDR2 SYGVKD. The V segment lost 4 bases and the J segment 5 bases; nucleotides outside the gene matches: 3. CDR3 length equals 14 residues. The CDR3 DNA is TGTGCCATCAGTGGACAGGGGGGAGACAATGAGCAGTTCTTC. Translated, it gives CAISGQGGDNEQFF.

The V call is TRBV11-2, the J call TRBJ2-1; D ambiguous. The CDR3 runs 12 residues. V was shortened by 1 base and J by 12 bases, with 10 bases between the two germline ends. The germline V gene has CDR1 SGHAT and CDR2 FQNNGV. The CDR3, as DNA: TGTGCCAGCAGCTTAGCCATGGCTTGGCAGTTCTTC. Its translation is CASSLAMAWQFF.

The chain combines TRBV11-2 with TRBJ2-7; tentative D call: TRBD2 (5 bases). Trimming shortened V by 2 bases and J by 3 bases, and 11 bases separated the two germline ends. The CDR3 extends over 14 amino acids. Germline CDR1 is SGHAT and CDR2 is FQNNGV. The chain's CDR3 is CASSLSRTRYEQYF. CDR3 coding DNA: TGTGCCAGCAGCTTATCCCGGACTCGCTACGAGCAGTACTTC.

The chain links TRBV11-2 to TRBJ2-2; the D gene is possibly TRBD1 (5 bases). Trimming took 1 base from V and 12 from J, leaving 12 bases between them. This CDR3 region has 13 residues. CDR1 SGHAT and CDR2 FQNNGV come from the germline V gene. CDR3 residues: CASSLGTTGKLFF. The CDR3 DNA sequence: TGTGCCAGCAGCTTAGGGACCACAGGAAAGCTGTTTTTT.

The chain is built from TRBV19 and TRBJ2-3, with D perhaps TRBD1 (6 bases). The CDR3 length is 12 residues. The V end was cut by 5 bases, the J end by 6 bases, with 9 bases between. The germline gives CDR1 LNHDA, CDR2 SQIVND (reference sequence). The CDR3 spells CASSSGADTQYF. In nucleotides, the CDR3 is TGTGCCAGTAGTTCAGGGGCCGATACGCAGTATTTT.

This chain joins TRBV5-8 and TRBJ1-5; possible D gene TRBD1, 5 bases. Trimming took off 4 bases at V and 1 base at J, with 12 bases between the two ends. CDR1 is SGHTS and CDR2 is YDEGEE in the germline V gene. The CDR3 is 15 residues long. CDR3 sequence (DNA): TGTGCCAGCAGCGTACCCCCAGGGAGCAATCAGCCCCAGCATTTT. Translating gives CASSVPPGSNQPQHF.

The chain employs TRBV7-8 and TRBJ2-2, with unresolved D. Between the trimmed V and J ends, which lost 5 bases and 5 bases, there was a span of 18 bases. Germline V lookup: CDR1 SGHVS, CDR2 FQNEAQ. The CDR3 spans 16 residues. CDR3 DNA sequence: TGTGCCAGCAGCCTTCGATCAGGAACAATGACCGGGGAGCTGTTTTTT. Amino acids: CASSLRSGTMTGELFF.

The chain has TRBV6-6 and TRBJ1-3, with D unclear. Germline-derived CDR1 and CDR2 are MNHNY and SVGAGI (reference sequence). The CDR3 length is 16 residues. V gave up 4 bases and J gave up 4 bases, with 17 bases separating them. The CDR3, as DNA: TGTGCCAGCAGTTTCCACCCCACTGACACGGGAAACACCATATATTTT. Protein: CASSFHPTDTGNTIYF.

This clone has only a few counts. V gene TRBV28 combines with J gene TRBJ1-3; tentatively, D is TRBD1 (5 bases). The CDR3 runs 15 residues. Per germline, CDR1 MDHEN and CDR2 SYDVKM. The V end was cut by 7 bases, the J end by 0 bases, with 13 bases between. The CDR3 spells CASNTQGFSGNTIYF. In DNA, the CDR3 is TGTGCCAGCAACACCCAGGGTTTCTCTGGAAACACCATATATTTT.

The chain employs TRBV29-1 and TRBJ2-7; 10 bases are a match to TRBD2. Trimming removed 4 bases from V and 5 bases from J; junction bases left unmatched: 5. This CDR3 is built from 13 residues. In germline, CDR1 is SQVTM, CDR2 ANQGSEA. CDR3 DNA: TGCAGCGTTGCCCGGACTAGCGGAAACGAGCAGTACTTC. Its protein is CSVARTSGNEQYF.

This CDR3 is CASSLTRPRETQYF. The DNA of the CDR3 is TGTGCCAGCAGCTTAACTAGGCCTCGGGAGACCCAGTACTTC. The chain joins TRBV11-2 to TRBJ2-5, with D maybe TRBD2 (5 bases). The V gene's germline CDR1 is SGHAT and CDR2 FQNNGV. The CDR3 sequence is 14 residues long. V was trimmed by 2 bases and J by 5 bases, leaving 12 bases between them.

This clone was seen a single time. CDR3 bases: TGTGCCAGCACTCTCAGGGCAACCTACGAGCAGTACTTC. Its protein product is CASTLRATYEQYF. V usage is TRBV5-8 and J usage is TRBJ2-7, with a tentative D call TRBD1 (5 bases). Germline V gene data show CDR1 as SGHTS and CDR2 as YDEGEE. V lost 6 bases and J 2 bases, leaving 12 bases between the germline ends. The CDR3 is made up of 13 amino acids.

The chain joins TRBV9 to TRBJ2-2; 16 nucleotides align to TRBD2. The V and J ends lost 0 bases and 4 bases, in that order; junction bases with no gene match: 6. Germline values: CDR1 SGDLS, CDR2 YYNGEE. CDR3 size: 19 residues. CDR3 sequence reads: CASSVEMGLAGGPTGELFF. The CDR3 DNA reads as TGTGCCAGCAGCGTAGAGATGGGACTAGCGGGAGGGCCCACCGGGGAGCTGTTTTTT.